Listed here are 5 T cell receptor beta chains from one sample, sequenced in a study of tumor-infiltrating lymphocytes in primary liver carcinoma. TCR beta cDNA was made from roughly 450 ng total RNA with a constant-region primer. Slightly modified ARM-PCR, run as three nested multiplex PCR rounds, produced the TCR beta libraries. Running about 11 cycles apiece, the first two PCR rounds relied on TRBV1-TRBV30 forward primers together with a C-beta reverse primer. MiXCR was run by TCRdb on the multiplex PCR reads, yielding one entry per CDR3 protein. This sample has around 27,000 distinct CDR3 sequences; over 60% occur once, and the top ten carry approximately 49%. Joint extraction of RNA and DNA used roughly 17-32 mg of bulk tissue that was unsorted. Sequences were obtained from liver tumor tissue from sampling region 3. Subset reported: tumor region T3, left-lateral pole. These receptors were obtained from a man aged 35 to 55 with primary liver carcinoma and hepatitis B virus infection.

About this clonotype: A much larger clone sits a single nucleotide away, making a read error possible. The CDR3 DNA follows: TGTGCCAGCAGTTTTGCCGAGAGCTATGGCTACACCTTC. Its translation is CASSFAESYGYTF. The chain employs TRBV28 and TRBJ1-2, with unresolved D. CDR1 and CDR2 from the germline V gene are MDHEN and SYDVKM. The V end lost 3 bases, the J end lost 4 bases, and 9 bases lay between the germline ends. There are 13 residues in the CDR3.

A note on this clonotype: The CDR3 does not end in the conserved phenylalanine or tryptophan, so this is likely a read error. The limits of the CDR3 on the DNA are not certain, so only TCRdb's listed CDR3 is given. This sequence joins TRBV4-2 and TRBJ1-6; TRBD1 is the table's D call and was not checked against the DNA. Germline V CDR1 and CDR2: LGHNA, YNFKEQ. The CDR3 has 16 residues if both end residues are counted. CDR3 region: CASSHHLQGADSRLHV.

On this clonotype: Since no conserved phenylalanine or tryptophan closes the CDR3, a read error is the likely cause. This chain joins TRBV24-1 and TRBJ2-6; D is ambiguous. This CDR3 is built from 15 residues. The V and J ends lost 4 bases and 9 bases respectively, with 15 bases between them. CDR1 and CDR2 (germline): KGHDR, SFDVKD. The CDR3, as DNA: TGTGCCACCAGTGACCCGAAGGGTCCTGGCAACGTCCTGACTTCC. This codes for CATSDPKGPGNVLTS.

The sample holds a few counts of this clonotype. The CDR3 ends on some other residue instead of the conserved phenylalanine or tryptophan, so this is likely a read error. The V gene is TRBV12-3 or TRBV12-4, the J gene TRBJ2-4, with 13 bases that match TRBD2. V was pared by 7 bases and J by 0 bases, with 9 bases of the junction left unmatched. There are 18 residues in the CDR3. This CDR3 is CASNAGTSGTLAKNIQYS. Written as DNA, the CDR3 is TGTGCCAGCAATGCCGGGACTAGCGGGACGCTAGCCAAAAACATTCAGTACTCC.

On this clonotype: A read error is possible here, since a much larger clone lies one base away. The DNA for the CDR3 is TGTGCCAGCAAAGCGATGGGGGCAGCTGAAGCTTTCTTT. This translates into CASKAMGAAEAFF. The V call is TRBV2, the J call TRBJ1-1, with D perhaps TRBD1 (6 bases). Germline CDR1 reads SNHLY; CDR2 reads FYNNEI. The CDR3 loop spans 13 amino acids. Trimming cost V 7 bases and J 6 bases, with 15 bases left between them.